The source of this TCR beta chain is a study of T-cell memory formation after mild COVID-19. Constant-segment-primed 5'RACE gave TCR alpha and TCR beta cDNA libraries with sample barcodes and UMIs. TCRdb used MiXCR to reprocess the 5' RACE reads, holding one entry per CDR3 protein. This sample has about 400,000 distinct CDR3 sequences, with more than 20% found just once. Germline-derived CDR1 and CDR2 are SGHVS and FNYEAQ. This CDR3 contains 14 residues. V was clipped by 5 bases and J by 10 bases, with 20 bases between them. The study's findings and limits: Researchers found some responding clones in pre-infection memory, a sign that cross-reactive memory joined. CD4/CD8 balance held among clones contracting day 15 to 85, and later expanders leaned CD4+.

In the case of this clonotype: Its antigen is currently unknown.

Material for sequencing was PBMCs or a T cell subset sorted from them (not recorded which). J is TRBJ1-1 and V is TRBV7-6; the D gene is possibly TRBD1 (5 bases). This clonotype was obtained from an adult woman who had mild COVID-19 (a few samples of this study predate the infection). Cell type and time point are not known. CDR3 nucleotide sequence: TGTGCCAGCAGCACCGAGGGTACGGGGGGTGTAGCTTTCTTT. Its translation is CASSTEGTGGVAFF.